The clone carrying this T cell receptor beta chain showed up many times. Its antigen is not known. This sample is drawn from a study of T cells in Graves' hyperthyroidism and ophthalmopathy. Researchers amplified the TCR beta CDR3 regions from RNA transcripts. Primed by the HTBI set, a first-round RT-PCR was run on the TCR CDR3. Using its own MiXCR run on the multiplex PCR reads, TCRdb lists one record per CDR3 protein. This sample has some 98,000 distinct CDR3 sequences; about 37% occur once, and the top ten carry about 9.4%. The study's findings and limits: Ophthalmopathy was model-predicted a median approximately six months pre-onset.

Disease duration under 2 months; hyperthyroidism patients were aged 18 to 65. Exclusion of a patient resulted from uncontrolled infection, other autoimmune disease, pregnancy or lactation. Orbital computed tomography and thyroid ultrasound, together with serum TRAb and thyroxine and clinical symptoms, were used for diagnoses. Sequencing used peripheral blood or thyroid tissue (not recorded which). The sequence was collected from a woman in her twenties or thirties with Graves' hyperthyroidism.

CDR3 region: CSSEGRTVNTEAFF. DNA of the CDR3: TGCAGTTCCGAGGGCCGGACGGTTAACACTGAAGCTTTCTTT. V and J are TRBV20-1 and TRBJ1-1; no reliable D call. Germline V gene data show CDR1 as DFQATT and CDR2 as SNEGSKA (reference sequence). The CDR3 is made up of 14 amino acids. Trimming pared 8 bases from V and 2 bases from J, leaving 18 bases between.